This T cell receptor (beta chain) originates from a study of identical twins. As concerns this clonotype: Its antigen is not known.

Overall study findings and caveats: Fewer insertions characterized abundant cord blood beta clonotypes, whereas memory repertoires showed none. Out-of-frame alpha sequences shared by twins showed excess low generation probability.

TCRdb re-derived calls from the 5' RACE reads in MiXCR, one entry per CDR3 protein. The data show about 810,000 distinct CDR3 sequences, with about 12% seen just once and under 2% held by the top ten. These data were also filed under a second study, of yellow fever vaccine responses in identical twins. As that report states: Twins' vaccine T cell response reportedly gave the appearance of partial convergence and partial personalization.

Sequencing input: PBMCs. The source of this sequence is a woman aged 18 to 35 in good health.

CDR3 residues: CSVKPNSYNEQFF. Here the CDR3 DNA reads TGCAGTGTAAAGCCAAACTCCTACAATGAGCAGTTCTTC. The V call is TRBV20-1, the J call TRBJ2-1; the D is unclear. In germline, CDR1 is DFQATT, CDR2 SNEGSKA (reference sequence). The CDR3 length is 13 residues. V shed 7 bases and J shed 0 bases, with 10 bases lying between them.